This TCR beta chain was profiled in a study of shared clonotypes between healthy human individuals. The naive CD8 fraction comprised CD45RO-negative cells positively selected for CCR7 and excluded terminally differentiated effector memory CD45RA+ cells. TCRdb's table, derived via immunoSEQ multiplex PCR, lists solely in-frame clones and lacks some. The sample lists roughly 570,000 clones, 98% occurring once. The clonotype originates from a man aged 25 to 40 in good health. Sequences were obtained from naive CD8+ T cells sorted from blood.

CDR3: CASSPGTGYTEAFF. The DNA of the CDR3 is TGTGCCAGCAGCCCCGGGACAGGGTACACTGAAGCTTTCTTT. The chain employs TRBV7-8 and TRBJ1-1; 9 bases agree with TRBD1. The CDR3 covers 14 residues. Trimming cost V 5 bases and J 3 bases; bases outside gene matches: 4. The germline gives CDR1 SGHVS, CDR2 FQNEAQ.